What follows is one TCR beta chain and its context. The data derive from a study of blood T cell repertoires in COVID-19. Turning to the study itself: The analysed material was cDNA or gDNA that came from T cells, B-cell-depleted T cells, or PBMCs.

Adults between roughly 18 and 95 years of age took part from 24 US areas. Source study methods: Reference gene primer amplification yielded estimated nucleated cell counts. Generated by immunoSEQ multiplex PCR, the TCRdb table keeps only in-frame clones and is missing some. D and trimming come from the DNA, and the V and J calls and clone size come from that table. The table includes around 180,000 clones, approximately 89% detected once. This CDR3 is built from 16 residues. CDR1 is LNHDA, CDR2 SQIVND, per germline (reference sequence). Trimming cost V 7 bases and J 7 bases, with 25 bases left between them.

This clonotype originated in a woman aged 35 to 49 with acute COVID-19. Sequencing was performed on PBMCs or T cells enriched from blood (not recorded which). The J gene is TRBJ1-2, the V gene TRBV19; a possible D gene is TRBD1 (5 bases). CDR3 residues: CASKASFGTFSRGYTF. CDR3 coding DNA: TGTGCCAGTAAGGCTAGTTTCGGGACTTTCTCCCGTGGCTACACCTTC.